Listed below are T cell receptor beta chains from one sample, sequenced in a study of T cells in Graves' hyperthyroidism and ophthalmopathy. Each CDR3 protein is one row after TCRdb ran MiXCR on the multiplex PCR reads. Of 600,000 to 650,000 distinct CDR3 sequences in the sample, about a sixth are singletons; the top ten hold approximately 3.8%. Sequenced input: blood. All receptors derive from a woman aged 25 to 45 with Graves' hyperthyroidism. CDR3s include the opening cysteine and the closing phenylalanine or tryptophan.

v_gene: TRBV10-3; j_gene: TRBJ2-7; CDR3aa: CATLGGLSSYEQYF
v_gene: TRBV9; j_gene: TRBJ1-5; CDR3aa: CASSVGTGGGQPQHF
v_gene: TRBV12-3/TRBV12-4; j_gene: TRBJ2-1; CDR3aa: CASTKLGTTNEQFF
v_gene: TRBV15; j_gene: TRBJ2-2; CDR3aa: CATSPIDSPYTGELFF
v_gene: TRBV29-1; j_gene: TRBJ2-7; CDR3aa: CSVETGTGGPYEQYF
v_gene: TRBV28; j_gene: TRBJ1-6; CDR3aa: CASSWQGRSPLHF
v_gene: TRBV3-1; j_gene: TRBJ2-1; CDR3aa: CASSQGGLAESSYNEQFF
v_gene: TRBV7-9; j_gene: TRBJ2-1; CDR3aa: CASSSGTSGGNEQFF
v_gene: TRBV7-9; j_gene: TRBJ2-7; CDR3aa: CASSSKRDEQYF
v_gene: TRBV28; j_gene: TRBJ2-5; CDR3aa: CASNHEIQETQYF
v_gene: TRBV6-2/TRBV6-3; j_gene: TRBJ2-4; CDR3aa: CASSLRDLQPKNIQYF
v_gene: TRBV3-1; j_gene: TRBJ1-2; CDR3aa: CASSQMTGGNYGYTF
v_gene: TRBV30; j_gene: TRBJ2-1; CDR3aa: CAWRLAGAGEQFF
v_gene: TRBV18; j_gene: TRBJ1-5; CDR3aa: CASSPGGSNQPQHF
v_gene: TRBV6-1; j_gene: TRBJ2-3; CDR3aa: CASSRGTSGYDTQYF
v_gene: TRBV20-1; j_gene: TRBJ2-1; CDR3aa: CSATPLGSYNEQFF
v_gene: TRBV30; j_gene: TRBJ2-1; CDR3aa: CAWSVGGSGQFF
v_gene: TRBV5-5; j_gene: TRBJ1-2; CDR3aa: CASSFEYTNYGCTF